One and the same sample provided the 18 T cell receptor beta chains below, sequenced in a study of control samples from healthy donors and cancer patients. Generated by immunoSEQ multiplex PCR, the TCRdb table keeps only in-frame clones and is missing some. The profile shows 100,000 to 150,000 clones, 75% to 95% of them singletons. Sequenced sample: blood. All receptors come from a man in his forties or fifties in good health.

V is TRBV12-3 or TRBV12-4 and J is TRBJ1-1; D is unclear. The V and J ends lost 2 bases and 4 bases respectively, with 8 bases between them. This CDR3 has 13 amino acids. The CDR3 protein is CASSLIGVTEAFF. The DNA of the CDR3 is TGTGCCAGCAGTTTAATCGGCGTCACTGAAGCTTTCTTT.

This chain links TRBV29-1 with TRBJ2-7; D is unresolved. Germline V gene lookup returns CDR1 SQVTM and CDR2 ANQGSEA. CDR3 length equals 11 residues. Trimming took 7 bases from V and 0 from J, leaving 7 bases between them. CDR3 sequence (DNA): TGCAGCGGGTCCGACTCCTACGAGCAGTACTTC. Translated, it gives CSGSDSYEQYF.

CDR3 region: CASSVSGAGANVLTF. CDR3 nucleotide sequence: TGTGCCAGCAGCGTAAGCGGAGCTGGGGCCAACGTCCTGACTTTC. The rearrangement joins TRBV9 to TRBJ2-6, with a tentative D call TRBD2 (5 bases). Trimming stripped 1 base from V and 2 bases from J, with 7 bases between. Germline values: CDR1 SGDLS, CDR2 YYNGEE. The CDR3 contains 15 residues.

The V call is TRBV6-5, the J call TRBJ2-7; TRBD2 aligns across 7 bases. V was pared by 5 bases and J by 1 base, with 5 bases of the junction left unmatched. Germline V gene lookup returns CDR1 MNHEY and CDR2 SVGAGI. CDR3 size: 14 residues. CDR3 loop: CASSHRRESYEQYF. CDR3 sequence (DNA): TGTGCCAGCAGTCATCGGCGGGAGTCCTACGAGCAGTACTTC.

The chain recombines TRBV4-2 with TRBJ1-2, with D hard to call. The germline V gene has CDR1 LGHNA and CDR2 YNFKEQ. V lost 3 bases to trimming and J lost 8 bases, with 7 bases between them. The CDR3 contains 11 residues. For the CDR3, the DNA is TGTGCCAGCAGCCATGAGAAAGGCTACACCTTC. Protein product: CASSHEKGYTF.

This chain joins TRBV19 and TRBJ1-2, with D perhaps matching TRBD1 (5 bases). Germline V CDR1 and CDR2: LNHDA, SQIVND (reference sequence). The CDR3 covers 14 residues. Trimming took 5 bases from V and 4 from J, leaving 14 bases between them. The CDR3 region is CASSEGRATYGYTF. CDR3 coding DNA: TGTGCCAGTAGTGAGGGCAGGGCAACCTATGGCTACACCTTC. Looking up the rest from reference TRBV19 and TRBJ1-2 gives the full variable domain: DGGITQSPKYLFRKEGQNVTLSCEQNLNHDAMYWYRQDPGQGLRLIYYSQIVNDFQKGDIAEGYSVSREKKESFPLTVTSAQKNPTAFYLCASSEGRATYGYTFGSGTRLTVV.

The V and J genes are TRBV18 and TRBJ2-5, with TRBD1 matching 10 bases. This CDR3 region has 16 residues. Germline V gene data show CDR1 as KGHSH and CDR2 as LQKENI. The ends lost 1 base at V and 5 bases at J; junction bases unmatched: 7. CDR3 DNA sequence: TGTGCCAGCTCACCACTGACAGGGGGCTCACGGGAGACCCAGTACTTC. This gives the protein CASSPLTGGSRETQYF.

The V and J genes are TRBV5-1 and TRBJ1-1, with D possibly matching TRBD1 (5 bases). This CDR3 has 16 amino acids. Deletions cut 4 bases from V and 0 bases from J, with 16 bases between. CDR1 and CDR2 from the germline V gene are SGHRS and YFSETQ. This CDR3 reads CASSIDGGRMNTEAFF. CDR3 DNA sequence: TGCGCCAGCAGCATAGATGGGGGACGGATGAACACTGAAGCTTTCTTT.

V usage is TRBV5-1 and J usage is TRBJ2-5; unclear D gene. Germline V CDR1 and CDR2: SGHRS, YFSETQ. V lost 6 bases, J lost 3 bases, and 6 bases lay in between. The length of the CDR3 is 11 residues. CDR3 DNA sequence: TGCGCCAGCAAAGGAGAAGAGACCCAGTACTTC. Encoded protein: CASKGEETQYF.

The chain carries TRBV6-6 and TRBJ2-4, with D maybe TRBD2 (6 bases). The ends were cut back, 8 bases at V and 8 bases at J, with 13 bases in the middle. Looked up from germline, CDR1 is MNHNY and CDR2 is SVGAGI (reference sequence). The CDR3 loop spans 12 amino acids. The CDR3 sequence: CASSTGVDIQYF. The DNA of the CDR3 is TGTGCCAGCTCTACGGGGGTTGACATTCAGTACTTC.

The chain is built from TRBV27 and TRBJ2-1, with TRBD2 matching 9 bases. The germline V gene has CDR1 MNHEY and CDR2 SMNVEV (reference sequence). This CDR3 is 16 amino acids long. V gave up 5 bases and J gave up 4 bases; unmatched junction bases: 9. CDR3: CASSLVASGAYNEQFF. The CDR3, as DNA: TGTGCCAGCAGTCTCGTGGCTAGCGGGGCTTACAATGAGCAGTTCTTC.

With regard to this clone: One junction end disagrees with the germline gene, perhaps due to a read error. V usage is TRBV30 and J usage is TRBJ2-5, with 10 nucleotides matching TRBD2. The CDR3 is 15 residues long. Germline assignment: CDR1 GTSNPN and CDR2 SVGIG (reference sequence). The CDR3 sequence is CAWTSGGASQESQYF. CDR3 bases: TGTGCCTGGACGAGCGGGGGGGCCTCCCAAGAGTCCCAGTACTTC.

This clone was recorded a few times. V usage is TRBV19 and J usage is TRBJ1-4, with a tentative D call TRBD1 (5 bases). The CDR3 is 16 amino acids. Germline V gene sequence: CDR1 LNHDA, CDR2 SQIVND (reference sequence). V was shortened by 5 bases and J by 0 bases, with 13 bases between the two germline ends. The CDR3 reads CASSRGTGATNEKLFF. The CDR3 DNA sequence: TGTGCCAGTAGTCGCGGGACTGGCGCAACTAATGAAAAACTGTTTTTT.

J is TRBJ2-1 and V is TRBV7-3; 10 positions match TRBD1. Germline values: CDR1 SGHTA, CDR2 FQGTGA. CDR3 length: 16 residues. With 2 bases clipped from V and 2 bases from J, the junction kept 3 bases outside the gene matches. CDR3 sequence: CASSLSGQGAYNEQFF. The DNA of the CDR3 is TGTGCCAGCAGCTTATCCGGACAGGGGGCCTACAATGAGCAGTTCTTC.

V is TRBV30 and J is TRBJ1-5; weak D call: TRBD1 (5 bases). The germline V gene has CDR1 GTSNPN and CDR2 SVGIG (reference sequence). Trimming took off 1 base at V and 3 bases at J, with 7 bases between the two ends. The CDR3 runs to 13 residues. The CDR3 sequence: CAWSGGDNQPQHF. CDR3 bases: TGTGCCTGGAGTGGGGGGGACAATCAGCCCCAGCATTTT. Together with reference TRBV30 and TRBJ1-5, the CDR3 gives the full variable domain: SQTIHQWPATLVQPVGSPLSLECTVEGTSNPNLYWYRQAAGRGLQLLFYSVGIGQISSEVPQNLSASRPQDRQFILSSKKLLLSDSGFYLCAWSGGDNQPQHFGDGTRLSIL.

The rearrangement uses TRBV6-5 and TRBJ1-1; 7 positions match TRBD1. The CDR3 is 15 residues long. Germline trimming cut 2 bases from V and 1 base from J; bases unmatched to any gene: 4. The V gene's germline CDR1 is MNHEY and CDR2 SVGAGI. The CDR3 loop reads CASSYAGTENTEAFF. The CDR3 nucleotides are TGTGCCAGCAGTTACGCCGGGACAGAGAACACTGAAGCTTTCTTT.

The CDR3 protein is CASRLLTPGTEVSSTDTQYF. CDR3 sequence (DNA): TGTGCAAGTCGCTTATTGACCCCCGGGACTGAAGTCTCATCCACAGATACGCAGTATTTT. The V gene is TRBV12-2, the J gene TRBJ2-3; the D segment call TRBD2 is taken from the table without a DNA check. TRBV12-2 is noted as a pseudogene. The CDR3 spans 20 residues.

The rearrangement joins TRBV28 to TRBJ1-2; 9 bases line up with TRBD1. V shed 8 bases and J 8 bases; nucleotides not matched to a gene: 18. Germline values: CDR1 MDHEN, CDR2 SYDVKM. The length of the CDR3 is 16 residues. CDR3 coding DNA: TGTGCCAGCTCAATCCCTGGGGGACAGGGTTCCTGGGGCTACACCTTC. It yields the protein CASSIPGGQGSWGYTF.